A single sample is the source of the 13 T cell receptor beta chains below, sequenced in a study of T cell repertoires in cytomegalovirus infection. TCRdb itself ran the reads through MiXCR, one entry per CDR3 protein. The sample holds approximately 200,000 distinct CDR3 sequences, approximately 24% seen once. Sequenced material: CD8+ T cells from PBMCs. The receptors derive from a human donor in good health (CMV status not recorded). Some clones in this sample may be carry-over from other donors' samples.

This clonotype was detected many times. V and J are TRBV27 and TRBJ1-6; tentatively, D is TRBD1 (6 bases). Germline-derived CDR1 and CDR2 are MNHEY and SMNVEV (reference sequence). This CDR3 region has 13 residues. The V and J ends lost 6 bases and 9 bases respectively, with 12 bases between them. CDR3 in amino acids: CASSPGGGSPLHF. Here the CDR3 DNA reads TGTGCCAGCAGCCCGGGGGGCGGTTCACCCCTCCACTTT.

This clonotype was counted between two and nine times. The gene calls are TRBV12-3 or TRBV12-4 and TRBJ2-3; the D gene is possibly TRBD1 (6 bases). Trimming stripped 9 bases from V and 0 bases from J, with 13 bases between. The CDR3 runs 14 residues. CDR3 nucleotides: TGTGCCAGTTACCAGGGGATGAGCACAGATACGCAGTATTTT. Its protein is CASYQGMSTDTQYF.

This clonotype was counted many times. The rearrangement links TRBV7-9 to TRBJ2-2, with a weak D call TRBD1 (6 bases). The CDR3 contains 13 residues. Trimming cost V 10 bases and J 3 bases, with 12 bases left between them. Germline V lookup: CDR1 SEHNR, CDR2 FQNEAQ (reference sequence). The CDR3 protein is CATQGRDTGELFF. The CDR3 nucleotides read TGTGCCACCCAGGGGCGCGACACCGGGGAGCTGTTTTTT.

The chain is built from TRBV2 and TRBJ1-6, with D perhaps TRBD1 (5 bases). The CDR3 totals 15 residues. From germline, CDR1 is SNHLY and CDR2 FYNNEI. Trimming took off 3 bases at V and 7 bases at J, with 13 bases between the two ends. CDR3 nucleotides: TGTGCCAGCAGTGAGTCGGGGGAAGGCAATTCACCCCTCCACTTT. This gives the protein CASSESGEGNSPLHF.

This clonotype was counted at least ten times. The chain joins TRBV28 to TRBJ2-5; TRBD1 matches at 9 bases. The V segment lost 5 bases and the J segment 4 bases; nucleotides outside the gene matches: 5. CDR1 is MDHEN and CDR2 is SYDVKM in the germline V gene. The CDR3 is made up of 14 amino acids. The CDR3 reads CASSNTGGAETQYF. The CDR3 nucleotides are TGTGCCAGCAGTAACACAGGGGGCGCAGAGACCCAGTACTTC.

This rearrangement joins TRBV2 to TRBJ2-1; 9 bases align to TRBD2. CDR1 and CDR2 (germline): SNHLY, FYNNEI. The V gene end was trimmed by 5 bases and the J gene end by 2 bases; junction bases not matched to a gene: 10. This CDR3 has 17 amino acids. In DNA, the CDR3 is TGTGCCAGCAGTCCCCTTGCGACTAGCGGTGCCTACAATGAGCAGTTCTTC. This gives the protein CASSPLATSGAYNEQFF.

The DNA of the CDR3 is TGTGCCAGCAGACCGGACAGTCCCTATGGCTACACCTTC. As protein: CASRPDSPYGYTF. This rearrangement joins TRBV7-9 to TRBJ1-2, with D perhaps TRBD1 (6 bases). Germline V lookup: CDR1 SEHNR, CDR2 FQNEAQ (reference sequence). The CDR3 consists of 13 residues. V dropped 6 bases and J dropped 4 bases, with 12 bases sitting between them.

This chain uses TRBV6-6 with TRBJ2-1; possibly TRBD2 for D (6 bases). The V gene lost 0 bases and the J gene lost 3 bases, with 12 bases spanning the gap. CDR3 size: 16 residues. Germline loops: CDR1 MNHNY, CDR2 SVGAGI (reference sequence). CDR3 amino acids: CASSYSLAPIYNEQFF. DNA of the CDR3: TGTGCCAGCAGTTACTCTCTAGCGCCTATCTACAATGAGCAGTTCTTC.

The CDR3 loop is CSAREGAGPSYEQYF. As DNA, the CDR3 is TGCAGTGCTAGAGAGGGGGCCGGGCCATCCTACGAGCAGTACTTC. The chain combines TRBV20-1 with TRBJ2-7, with a tentative D call TRBD1 (6 bases). The germline V gene encodes CDR1 DFQATT and CDR2 SNEGSKA (reference sequence). The CDR3 is 15 amino acids. The ends were cut back, 0 bases at V and 1 base at J, with 13 bases in the middle.

This clonotype was seen many times. V and J are TRBV28 and TRBJ2-7; the D is unclear. Germline CDR1 MDHEN, CDR2 SYDVKM. The CDR3 covers 12 residues. Trimming cost V 6 bases and J 3 bases, with 9 bases left between them. CDR3 loop: CASRGPYYEQYF. The CDR3 region has the DNA TGTGCCAGCAGAGGGCCTTACTACGAGCAGTACTTC. The variable domain in full, with the rest retrieved from reference TRBV28 and TRBJ2-7, is DVKVTQSSRYLVKRTGEKVFLECVQDMDHENMFWYRQDPGLGLRLIYFSYDVKMKEKGDIPEGYSVSREKKERFSLILESASTNQTSMYLCASRGPYYEQYFGPGTRLTVT.

A few counts support this clonotype. The genes are TRBV2 and TRBJ1-5, with D perhaps matching TRBD1 (5 bases). The length of the CDR3 is 15 residues. Germline values: CDR1 SNHLY, CDR2 FYNNEI. The V and J ends lost 5 bases and 0 bases respectively, with 11 bases between them. CDR3 sequence: CASSTRGYSNQPQHF. The CDR3 bases are TGTGCCAGCAGTACTCGGGGGTATAGCAATCAGCCCCAGCATTTT. Combining the CDR3 with reference TRBV2 and TRBJ1-5 gives the whole variable domain EPEVTQTPSHQVTQMGQEVILRCVPISNHLYFYWYRQILGQKVEFLVSFYNNEISEKSEIFDDQFSVERPDGSNFTLKIRSTKLEDSAMYFCASSTRGYSNQPQHFGDGTRLSIL.

A word on this clonotype: A much larger clonotype is one base distant, so this may be a read error. V is TRBV11-2 and J is TRBJ2-1, with D unresolved. This CDR3 has 16 amino acids. Per the germline V gene, CDR1 is SGHAT and CDR2 is FQNNGV. V shed 1 base and J shed 2 bases, with 12 bases lying between them. This CDR3 is CASSLVRTRTYNEQFF. The CDR3 DNA reads TGTGCCAGCAGCTTAGTGAGGACGAGGACCTACAATGAGCAGTTCTTC. The variable domain in full, completed from reference TRBV11-2 and TRBJ2-1, reads EAGVAQSPRYKIIEKRQSVAFWCNPISGHATLYWYQQILGQGPKLLIQFQNNGVVDDSQLPKDRFSAERLKGVDSTLKIQPAKLEDSAVYLCASSLVRTRTYNEQFFGPGTRLTVL.

This clonotype occurred a few times. This chain uses TRBV7-6 with TRBJ2-1; TRBD1 matches 10 bases. V trimming: 2 bases; J trimming: 7 bases; junction bases outside the gene matches: 8. Germline assignment: CDR1 SGHVS and CDR2 FNYEAQ. The CDR3 extends over 16 amino acids. CDR3 amino acids: CASSLSTGTGVNEQFF. CDR3 DNA: TGTGCCAGCAGCTTAAGTACCGGGACAGGGGTGAATGAGCAGTTCTTC. Full variable domain (missing parts from reference TRBV7-6 and TRBJ2-1): GAGVSQSPRYKVTKRGQDVALRCDPISGHVSLYWYRQALGQGPEFLTYFNYEAQQDKSGLPNDRFSAERPEGSISTLTIQRTEQRDSAMYRCASSLSTGTGVNEQFFGPGTRLTVL.